This TCR beta chain derives from a study of T cells in Graves' hyperthyroidism and ophthalmopathy. Amplification of TCR beta CDR3 regions used RNA as the template. With the HTBI primer set, the TCR CDR3 went through a first round of RT-PCR. MiXCR was run by TCRdb on the multiplex PCR reads, yielding one entry per CDR3 protein. The sample lists more than 350,000 distinct CDR3 sequences, approximately 14% seen once, with around 20% in the top ten. In its sample, this clonotype was seen many times. The CDR3 is made up of 12 amino acids. From germline, CDR1 is SNHLY and CDR2 FYNNEI. Trimming left V 6 bases short and J 7 bases short, with 9 bases between.

The source material was blood. This rearrangement joins TRBV2 to TRBJ1-4; D is ambiguous. The clonotype originates from a woman in her 30s with Graves' ophthalmopathy. The CDR3 nucleotides read TGTGCCAGCAGCCAGACAATTGAAAAACTGTTTTTT. Translating gives CASSQTIEKLFF.